This TCR beta chain was retrieved from a study of CD8+ T cells in alopecia areata. Once RNA had been extracted, it was reverse transcribed into cDNA to act as the sequencing template. Assay: immunoSEQ multiplex PCR; the TCRdb copy retains only in-frame clones and omits some. Of some 170,000 clones listed, 67% are singletons. Samples from alopecia areata patients were lesional scalp punch biopsies and peripheral blood. For this clone: The antigen remains undetermined.

The study's findings and limits: Scalp sample data also include resident alphabeta T cells from normal skin.

The CDR3 contains 16 residues. Trimming removed 7 bases at V and 1 base at J, with 20 bases between. Germline V gene sequence: CDR1 SQVTM, CDR2 ANQGSEA. The starting material was CD8+ T cells sorted from blood, obtained at week 0. This chain joins TRBV29-1 and TRBJ1-3, with D perhaps TRBD1 (6 bases). The sequence was collected from a human donor with alopecia areata. The CDR3 protein is CSAPINGGPSGNTIYF. CDR3 DNA sequence: TGCAGCGCACCCATTAACGGGGGGCCTTCTGGAAACACCATATATTTT.